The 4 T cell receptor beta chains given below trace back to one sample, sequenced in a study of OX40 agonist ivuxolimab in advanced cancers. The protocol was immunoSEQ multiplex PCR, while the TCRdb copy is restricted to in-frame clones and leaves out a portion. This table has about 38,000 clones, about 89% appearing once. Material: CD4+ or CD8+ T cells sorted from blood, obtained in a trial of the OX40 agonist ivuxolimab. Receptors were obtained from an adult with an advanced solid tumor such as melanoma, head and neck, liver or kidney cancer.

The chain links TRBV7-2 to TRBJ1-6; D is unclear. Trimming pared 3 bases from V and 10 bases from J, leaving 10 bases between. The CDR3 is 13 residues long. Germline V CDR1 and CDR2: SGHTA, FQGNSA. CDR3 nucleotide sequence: TGTGCCAGCAGCTTGACGTATGGGTCACCCCTCCACTTT. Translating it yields CASSLTYGSPLHF.

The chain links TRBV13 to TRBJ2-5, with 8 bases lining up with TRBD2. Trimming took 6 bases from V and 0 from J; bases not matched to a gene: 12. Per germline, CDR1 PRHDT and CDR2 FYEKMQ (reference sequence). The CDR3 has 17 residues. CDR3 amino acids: CASSKVAGRRDQETQYF. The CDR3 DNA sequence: TGTGCCAGCAGTAAAGTAGCGGGAAGACGGGACCAAGAGACCCAGTACTTC.

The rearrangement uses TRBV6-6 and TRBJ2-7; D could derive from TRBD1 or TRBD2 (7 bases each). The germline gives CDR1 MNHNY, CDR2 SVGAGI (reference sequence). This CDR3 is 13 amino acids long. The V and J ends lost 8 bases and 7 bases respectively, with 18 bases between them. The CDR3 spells CASLVAGGGEQYF. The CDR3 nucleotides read TGTGCCAGCTTAGTGGCAGGGGGGGGTGAGCAGTACTTC.

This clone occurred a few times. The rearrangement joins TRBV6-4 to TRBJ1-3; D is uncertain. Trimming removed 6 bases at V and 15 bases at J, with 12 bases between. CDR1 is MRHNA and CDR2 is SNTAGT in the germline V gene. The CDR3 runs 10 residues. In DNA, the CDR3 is TGTGCCAGCAGGGCGGAAACACCATATTTT. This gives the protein CASRAETPYF.